The 10 T cell receptor beta chains below all came from one sample that was sequenced in a study of T cell repertoires in cytomegalovirus infection. TCRdb passed the reads through MiXCR, listing each CDR3 protein once. The sample includes some 800,000 distinct CDR3 sequences, around 29% seen only once; the top ten take about 12%. Their antigens are not known. The specimen was cultured CD8+ T cells from PBMCs, collected from culture after CMV antigen stimulation. All receptors come from a human donor in good health (CMV status not recorded). Some clones in this sample may be carry-over from other donors' samples.

At least ten counts were recorded for this clonotype. The chain joins TRBV4-1 to TRBJ1-1; D unclear. The CDR3 loop spans 15 amino acids. Germline assignment: CDR1 MGHRA and CDR2 YSYEKL. Trimming removed 0 bases at V and 1 base at J, with 9 bases between. CDR3 sequence reads: CASSQDARRNTEAFF. The CDR3 bases are TGCGCCAGCAGCCAAGATGCCCGGAGGAACACTGAAGCTTTCTTT.

The J gene is TRBJ2-7, the V gene TRBV7-6; D is unclear. CDR3 size: 13 residues. Germline CDR1 is SGHVS and CDR2 is FNYEAQ. V dropped 0 bases and J dropped 6 bases, with 9 bases sitting between them. The CDR3 DNA is TGTGCCAGCAGCTTAGCCCCCGACGTCGAGCAGTACGTC. Protein sequence: CASSLAPDVEQYV.

This clonotype was seen more than once but under ten times. The genes are TRBV2 and TRBJ1-1; 7 bases are shared with TRBD1. V shed 4 bases and J 2 bases; nucleotides not matched to a gene: 16. This CDR3 contains 18 residues. Germline lookup yields CDR1 SNHLY and CDR2 FYNNEI. In DNA form, the CDR3 reads TGTGCCAGCAGTGTATACGTCCCCTCTACAGGGGCTAACACTGAAGCTTTCTTT. The encoded protein is CASSVYVPSTGANTEAFF.

There are many counts of this clonotype. The CDR3 region is CASSDSGGSTEAFF. CDR3 sequence (DNA): TGTGCCAGCAGTGACTCAGGGGGCTCTACTGAAGCTTTCTTT. The chain couples TRBV6-1 to TRBJ1-1; 8 bases align to TRBD1. Per germline, CDR1 MNHNS and CDR2 SASEGT. The CDR3 loop spans 14 amino acids. The junction had 5 bases not matched to a gene; V was cut back by 3 bases and J by 5 bases.

The rearrangement uses TRBV7-9 and TRBJ1-4; possibly TRBD1 for D (6 bases). Trimming pared 5 bases from V and 6 bases from J, leaving 13 bases between. The CDR3 is 14 residues long. Per germline, CDR1 SEHNR and CDR2 FQNEAQ (reference sequence). This CDR3 is CASSTPGGDEKLFF. The CDR3 region has the DNA TGTGCCAGCAGCACCCCCGGGGGCGATGAAAAACTGTTTTTT.

This clonotype was counted many times. This rearrangement joins TRBV7-9 to TRBJ2-7, with D possibly TRBD2 on 5 matching bases. The germline V and J ends were trimmed by 3 bases and 0 bases, with 6 bases remaining between them. The CDR3 spans 13 residues. The germline V gene encodes CDR1 SEHNR and CDR2 FQNEAQ (reference sequence). The CDR3 sequence: CASSFGDSYEQYV. CDR3 DNA: TGTGCCAGCAGCTTCGGGGACTCCTACGAGCAGTACGTC.

DNA for the CDR3: TGTGCCAGCAGGCAAACAGGTGGCACTGAAGCTTTCTTT. Amino acids: CASRQTGGTEAFF. This chain links TRBV7-9 with TRBJ1-1; weak D call: TRBD1 (5 bases). The V and J ends lost 6 bases and 4 bases respectively, with 12 bases between them. This CDR3 region has 13 residues. Germline values: CDR1 SEHNR, CDR2 FQNEAQ (reference sequence).

The chain is built from TRBV7-9 and TRBJ2-1; unclear D gene. The CDR3 totals 13 residues. Trimming removed 5 bases from V and 8 bases from J, with 13 bases in between. The germline V gene encodes CDR1 SEHNR and CDR2 FQNEAQ (reference sequence). As DNA, the CDR3 is TGTGCCAGCAGCCTAGTGGAGATCTATGAGCAGTTCTTC. Its protein product is CASSLVEIYEQFF.

This clonotype was seen only a few times. The genes are TRBV7-6 and TRBJ2-3; D call uncertain. With 4 bases removed from V and 2 bases from J, the gap between germline ends came to 10 bases. Germline CDR1 reads SGHVS; CDR2 reads FNYEAQ. The CDR3 length is 14 residues. The CDR3 spells CASSSSDSTDTQYF. For the CDR3, the DNA is TGTGCCAGCAGCTCAAGTGACTCCACAGATACGCAGTATTTT.

This chain joins TRBV29-1 and TRBJ2-7; 8 nucleotides match TRBD2. The ends lost 0 bases at V and 3 bases at J; junction bases unmatched: 7. This CDR3 is built from 15 residues. Germline lookup yields CDR1 SQVTM and CDR2 ANQGSEA. The CDR3, as DNA: TGCAGCGTTGAAGATCTACGGGGGGGCAACTACGAGCAGTACTTC. This encodes CSVEDLRGGNYEQYF.